This TCR beta chain comes out of a study of blood T cells in healthy people across ages. Study-wide results and limits: The fall in TCR beta diversity per million T cells was roughly linear with age.

Per sample, extraction of total RNA gave at least 6 micrograms in every case. In regard to this clonotype: The target antigen is unknown.

Primers used in a second PCR of about 7 to 12 cycles were a sample-barcoded 5' primer and a J-beta primer mix. Each of the cDNA molecules was tagged by a template-switch adaptor with 12 random nucleotides. TCRdb fed the 5' RACE reads into MiXCR, producing one record per CDR3 protein. The data hold more than 1,400,000 distinct CDR3 sequences, with 42% observed a single time. The receptor was isolated from a woman aged 18 to 35 in good health. The sample comprised blood.

CDR3 DNA: TGTGCCAGCAGCCGACAAACCGGGAAAAGCACAGATACGCAGTATTTT. The encoded protein is CASSRQTGKSTDTQYF. The rearrangement joins TRBV3-1 to TRBJ2-3, with D tentatively TRBD2 (5 bases). This CDR3 has 16 amino acids. CDR1 and CDR2 (germline): LGHDT, YNNKEL (reference sequence). V lost 4 bases and J 0 bases, leaving 14 bases between the germline ends.